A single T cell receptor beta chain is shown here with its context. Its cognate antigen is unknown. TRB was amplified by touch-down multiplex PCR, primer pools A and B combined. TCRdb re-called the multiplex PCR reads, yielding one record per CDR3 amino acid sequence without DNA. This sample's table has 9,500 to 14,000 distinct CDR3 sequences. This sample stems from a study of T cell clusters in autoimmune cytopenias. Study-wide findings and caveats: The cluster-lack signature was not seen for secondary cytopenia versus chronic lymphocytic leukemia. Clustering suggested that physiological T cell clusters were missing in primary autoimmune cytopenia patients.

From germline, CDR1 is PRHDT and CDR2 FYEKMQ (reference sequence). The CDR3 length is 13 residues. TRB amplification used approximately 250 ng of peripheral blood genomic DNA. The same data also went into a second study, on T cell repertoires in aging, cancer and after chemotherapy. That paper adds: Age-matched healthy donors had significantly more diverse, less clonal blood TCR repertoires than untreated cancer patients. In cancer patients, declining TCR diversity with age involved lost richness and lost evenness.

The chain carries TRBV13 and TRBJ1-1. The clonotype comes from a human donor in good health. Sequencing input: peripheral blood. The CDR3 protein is CASSFQAEREAFF.